This section outlines one T cell receptor beta chain sequence together with its context. The data originate from a study of blood T cell repertoires in COVID-19. The method was immunoSEQ multiplex PCR; TCRdb's version includes in-frame clones alone and lacks a portion of them. This sample has some 330,000 clones; over 75% occur once, and the top ten carry around 5%. Clinical histories supplied by participants themselves formed the basis of cohort assignment. Cohort 3 donors counted as recovered after two negative PCRs, clearance, or resolved symptoms. Input material: PBMCs or T cells enriched from blood (not recorded which). The clonotype comes from a man aged 30-40 years who had recovered from COVID-19.

The DNA for the CDR3 is TGTGCCAGCAGTTCCCCGATAGCGGGGTTCTACAATGAGCAGTTCTTC. Its translation is CASSSPIAGFYNEQFF. The chain links TRBV28 to TRBJ2-1, with 8 bases fitting TRBD2. CDR1 is MDHEN, CDR2 SYDVKM, per germline. Losses at the gene ends were 4 bases for V and 3 bases for J; bases not matched to a gene: 8. This CDR3 contains 16 residues.